What follows are 26 T cell receptor beta chains derived from one specimen sequenced in a study of T cell repertoires in cytomegalovirus infection. TCRdb re-derived calls from the reads in MiXCR, one entry per CDR3 protein. The data show roughly 180,000 distinct CDR3 sequences, approximately 21% seen once. Their cognate antigens are unknown. The material sequenced was CD8+ T cells from cultured PBMCs, taken from culture after CMV antigen stimulation. These receptors were collected from a human donor in good health (CMV status not recorded). Some clones in this sample may be carry-over from other donors' samples.

This clonotype was observed a handful of times. This chain links TRBV4-1 with TRBJ2-1, with no clear D. The CDR3 consists of 16 residues. Trimming cost V 4 bases and J 5 bases, with 18 bases left between them. CDR1 is MGHRA, CDR2 YSYEKL, per germline. The CDR3: CASSPKGQVRDNEQFF. The CDR3 coding sequence is TGCGCCAGCAGCCCCAAAGGTCAGGTACGAGACAATGAGCAGTTCTTC.

The J gene is TRBJ2-7, the V gene TRBV7-9; D uncertain. V lost 1 base and J lost 7, with 14 bases in between. The germline V gene has CDR1 SEHNR and CDR2 FQNEAQ (reference sequence). The CDR3 is made up of 14 amino acids. CDR3: CASSLDVRIDEQYF. CDR3 nucleotides: TGTGCCAGCAGCTTAGACGTGAGGATAGATGAGCAGTACTTC.

This chain uses TRBV19 with TRBJ2-7, with D perhaps matching TRBD1 or TRBD2 (6 bases each). V was cut by 5 bases and J by 2 bases, with 19 bases left in between. This CDR3 is built from 16 residues. The germline V gene has CDR1 LNHDA and CDR2 SQIVND (reference sequence). The CDR3 bases are TGTGCCAGTAGTCCCATGCGGGGCAGGGGAGCCTACGAGCAGTACTTC. Translation: CASSPMRGRGAYEQYF.

This clonotype came up a few times. The chain employs TRBV10-1 and TRBJ2-3, with 9 bases that match TRBD2. Germline V gene data show CDR1 as WNHNN and CDR2 as SYGVQD (reference sequence). With V trimmed by 3 bases and J by 2 bases, 3 bases remained unmatched. This CDR3 spans 15 amino acids. DNA of the CDR3: TGCGCCAGCAGTGAAGCTAGCGGGAACACAGATACGCAGTATTTT. It translates to CASSEASGNTDTQYF.

The chain combines TRBV15 with TRBJ2-7; D uncertain. Germline V gene lookup returns CDR1 LNHNV and CDR2 YYDKDF (reference sequence). V shed 4 bases and J shed 3 bases, with 13 bases lying between them. The CDR3 runs 14 residues. CDR3 residues: CATSTDMGNYEQYF. In DNA form, the CDR3 reads TGTGCCACCAGCACTGACATGGGGAACTACGAGCAGTACTTC.

This clonotype was counted only a few times. This rearrangement joins TRBV6-2 or TRBV6-3 to TRBJ1-5; D unresolved. Per germline, CDR1 MNHEY and CDR2 SVGEGT. The CDR3 sequence is 14 residues long. V was cut by 6 bases and J by 6 bases, with 15 bases left in between. CDR3 sequence (DNA): TGTGCCAGCAGCTGGACGGGTTTGGGTCAGCCCCAGCATTTT. Its translation: CASSWTGLGQPQHF.

This clonotype was counted a few times. The V and J genes are TRBV7-9 and TRBJ2-5; D is uncertain. The CDR3 covers 14 residues. Per the germline V gene, CDR1 is SEHNR and CDR2 is FQNEAQ (reference sequence). The ends were cut back, 5 bases at V and 0 bases at J, with 10 bases in the middle. CDR3 amino acids: CASSPENYQETQYF. In DNA, the CDR3 is TGTGCCAGCAGCCCAGAGAATTACCAAGAGACCCAGTACTTC.

CDR3 region: CASSYWAGPRSYNEQFF. The CDR3 DNA is TGTGCCAGCAGTTACTGGGCAGGGCCCCGCTCCTACAATGAGCAGTTCTTC. V gene TRBV6-2 or TRBV6-3 combines with J gene TRBJ2-1, with a tentative D call TRBD1 (5 bases). The CDR3 contains 17 residues. Germline CDR1 and CDR2: MNHEY and SVGEGT. V shed 1 base and J shed 0 bases, with 13 bases lying between them.

This clonotype was observed a few times. The rearrangement links TRBV7-9 to TRBJ1-2; 9 nucleotides match TRBD1. J was trimmed by 5 bases and V by 4 bases; bases with no gene match: 8. This CDR3 has 15 residues. Germline values: CDR1 SEHNR, CDR2 FQNEAQ (reference sequence). CDR3 in DNA: TGTGCCAGCAGCTGGGGTACAGGGGGCCGGTATGGCTACACCTTC. Its translation: CASSWGTGGRYGYTF.

This clonotype was observed a few times. The chain combines TRBV18 with TRBJ2-3; 9 positions match TRBD1. This CDR3 is built from 15 residues. Per germline, CDR1 KGHSH and CDR2 LQKENI. With 2 bases clipped from V and 5 bases from J, the junction kept 5 bases outside the gene matches. This chain's CDR3 is CASSPWGQGGDTQYF. The CDR3 DNA reads as TGTGCCAGCTCACCATGGGGACAGGGAGGAGATACGCAGTATTTT.

The rearrangement links TRBV4-3 to TRBJ2-2; 10 nucleotides align to TRBD1. The CDR3 is 18 amino acids. V was pared by 1 base and J by 5 bases, with 10 bases of the junction left unmatched. Germline lookup yields CDR1 LGHNA and CDR2 YSLEER. Written as DNA, the CDR3 is TGCGCCAGCAGCCAAGCGTACAGGGACAGGGGTTCTACCGGGGAGCTGTTTTTT. Translated, it gives CASSQAYRDRGSTGELFF.

This clonotype was counted a few times. This rearrangement joins TRBV5-5 to TRBJ1-1; tentative D call: TRBD1 (5 bases). This CDR3 has 13 residues. The germline V gene encodes CDR1 SGHKS and CDR2 YYEKEE (reference sequence). Deletions cut 1 base from V and 4 bases from J, with 8 bases between. Here the CDR3 reads CASSLQGTTEAFF. The CDR3, as DNA: TGTGCCAGCAGCTTGCAGGGAACCACTGAAGCTTTCTTT.

The V gene is TRBV27, the J gene TRBJ1-1; 7 nucleotides match TRBD1. The CDR3 spans 15 residues. The V gene's germline CDR1 is MNHEY and CDR2 SMNVEV (reference sequence). Trimming at V came to 2 bases and at J to 7 bases, leaving 10 bases not matched to a gene. The CDR3 nucleotides are TGTGCCAGCAGTTTAGACATCGGCGGGACAGATGAAGCTTTCTTT. It translates to CASSLDIGGTDEAFF.

The CDR3 here is CASSFDHLREINTEAFF. The CDR3 DNA reads as TGTGCCAGCAGCTTCGATCATCTTCGGGAAATTAACACTGAAGCTTTCTTT. This chain uses TRBV7-8 with TRBJ1-1, with D hard to call. From germline, CDR1 is SGHVS and CDR2 FQNEAQ. The V end lost 3 bases, the J end lost 2 bases, and 19 bases lay between the germline ends. The CDR3 spans 17 residues.

CDR3 in DNA: TGTGCCAGCAGTTTGGAGACGCCTATCTGGGGTATCTCTGGGGCCAACGTCCTGACTTTC. As protein: CASSLETPIWGISGANVLTF. The V and J genes are TRBV12-3 or TRBV12-4 and TRBJ2-6; D is unclear. Between the trimmed V and J ends, which lost 3 bases and 0 bases, there was a span of 21 bases. This CDR3 region has 20 residues.

This clonotype was found a few times. The rearrangement links TRBV7-2 to TRBJ2-3, with 14 bases that match TRBD2. With V trimmed by 4 bases and J by 2 bases, 5 bases remained unmatched. Germline-derived CDR1 and CDR2 are SGHTA and FQGNSA. This CDR3 has 17 amino acids. The CDR3, as DNA: TGTGCCAGCAGCTCGGGACTAGCGGGGGCCCCCACAGATACGCAGTATTTT. This sequence encodes CASSSGLAGAPTDTQYF.

Comments on this clonotype: A read error is likely, as this CDR3 ends without the conserved phenylalanine or tryptophan. This rearrangement joins TRBV20-1 to TRBJ1-4, with D perhaps matching TRBD1 (5 bases). The CDR3 is 17 residues long. The ends were cut back, 1 base at V and 0 bases at J, with 15 bases in the middle. CDR1 and CDR2 (germline): DFQATT, SNEGSKA (reference sequence). DNA for the CDR3: TGCAGTGCTAGAGCCCGAGGTATAGGGGCAACTAATGAAAAACTGTTTCTT. Encoded protein: CSARARGIGATNEKLFL.

A few counts support this clonotype. The chain couples TRBV7-9 to TRBJ2-7, with a weak D call TRBD1 (6 bases). Germline CDR1 and CDR2: SEHNR and FQNEAQ (reference sequence). Trimming pared 5 bases from V and 2 bases from J, leaving 13 bases between. This CDR3 region has 14 residues. CDR3 amino acids: CASSPRDTPYEQYF. For the CDR3, the DNA is TGTGCCAGCAGCCCCCGGGACACTCCCTACGAGCAGTACTTC.

This clonotype was counted a few times. The chain recombines TRBV7-2 with TRBJ1-1; no reliable D call. Trimming shortened V by 5 bases and J by 6 bases, and 19 bases separated the two germline ends. Germline lookup yields CDR1 SGHTA and CDR2 FQGNSA. The CDR3 is 15 residues long. CDR3 in amino acids: CASSPRSGMRAEAFF. The CDR3 nucleotides read TGTGCCAGCAGCCCCCGTAGCGGTATGAGGGCTGAAGCTTTCTTT.

The V and J genes are TRBV6-5 and TRBJ1-2; a possible D gene is TRBD1 (6 bases). V lost 2 bases to trimming and J lost 4 bases, with 8 bases between them. This CDR3 is built from 13 residues. Germline V CDR1 and CDR2: MNHEY, SVGAGI. DNA of the CDR3: TGTGCCAGCAGTTACGGACAGCCCTATGGCTACACCTTC. It codes for CASSYGQPYGYTF.

The chain couples TRBV7-2 to TRBJ2-5; unclear D gene. This CDR3 has 14 amino acids. Trimming cost V 5 bases and J 5 bases, with 15 bases left between them. CDR1 and CDR2 (germline): SGHTA, FQGNSA. The CDR3 region is CASSPHFNIETQYF. The CDR3 region has the DNA TGTGCCAGCAGCCCCCACTTTAACATCGAGACCCAGTACTTC.

Ten or more counts support this clonotype. The gene calls are TRBV20-1 and TRBJ2-7, with 8 bases that match TRBD2. The germline gives CDR1 DFQATT, CDR2 SNEGSKA (reference sequence). This CDR3 is 16 amino acids long. With V trimmed by 0 bases and J by 6 bases, 13 bases remained unmatched. CDR3 bases: TGCAGTGCTAGAGATCGTTCCGGGACTAGGTTCCCCGAGCAGTACTTC. Amino acid sequence: CSARDRSGTRFPEQYF.

This clonotype was observed a handful of times. The chain couples TRBV5-1 to TRBJ2-7, with a weak D call TRBD1 (5 bases). V was pared by 6 bases and J by 5 bases, with 18 bases between. This CDR3 is built from 14 residues. Germline CDR1 reads SGHRS; CDR2 reads YFSETQ. CDR3 sequence reads: CASNPGQGFNEQYF. In DNA, the CDR3 is TGCGCCAGCAATCCGGGCCAGGGCTTCAACGAGCAGTACTTC.

This clonotype has more than one count but fewer than ten. The gene calls are TRBV7-8 and TRBJ2-7; perhaps TRBD2 as D (5 bases). The CDR3 length is 16 residues. Germline lookup yields CDR1 SGHVS and CDR2 FQNEAQ. The V gene lost 5 bases and the J gene lost 0 bases, with 17 bases spanning the gap. CDR3 protein: CASSLGRVPGSYEQYF. CDR3 DNA: TGTGCCAGCAGCCTAGGGCGGGTGCCGGGCTCCTACGAGCAGTACTTC.

This clonotype was found a few times. The chain combines TRBV4-1 with TRBJ1-2; D remains ambiguous. The CDR3 runs 16 residues. Trimming cost V 0 bases and J 3 bases, with 14 bases left between them. Germline V gene sequence: CDR1 MGHRA, CDR2 YSYEKL. CDR3 sequence reads: CASSQDWADLYYGYTF. As DNA, the CDR3 is TGCGCCAGCAGCCAAGATTGGGCAGACCTTTACTATGGCTACACCTTC.

The chain carries TRBV4-1 and TRBJ2-7, with 9 bases fitting TRBD1. With 3 bases clipped from V and 5 bases from J, the junction kept 5 bases outside the gene matches. The CDR3 length is 14 residues. The germline CDR1 and CDR2 sequences are MGHRA and YSYEKL. CDR3: CASSQGQGAHEQYF. For the CDR3, the DNA is TGCGCCAGCAGCCAGGGACAGGGAGCCCACGAGCAGTACTTC.